This record looks at one TCR beta chain sequence and its context. The sample is drawn from a study of blood T cell repertoires in COVID-19. The data were produced by immunoSEQ multiplex PCR, yet TCRdb's version contains in-frame clones alone and is incomplete. The sample carries 270,000 or so clones, 85% to 90% recorded once. The ends were cut back, 6 bases at V and 9 bases at J, with 15 bases in the middle. This CDR3 has 14 residues. Per germline, CDR1 LNHDA and CDR2 SQIVND (reference sequence). The sequencing input was peripheral blood. J is TRBJ1-6 and V is TRBV19; D gene ambiguous. This TCR was recovered from a woman aged 60-75 years with COVID-19, enrolled during active disease. DNA for the CDR3: TGTGCCAGTAGCCCCGAGTCCCCTGGTTCACCCCTCCACTTT. As protein: CASSPESPGSPLHF. Full variable domain (remainder filled in from reference TRBV19 and TRBJ1-6): DGGITQSPKYLFRKEGQNVTLSCEQNLNHDAMYWYRQDPGQGLRLIYYSQIVNDFQKGDIAEGYSVSREKKESFPLTVTSAQKNPTAFYLCASSPESPGSPLHFGNGTRLTVT.